This T cell receptor (beta chain) was identified during a study of metastatic and nonmetastatic thyroid tumors. Overall study context: Repertoires of blood and of tissue (tumor or nodule) from malignant and benign thyroid patients were compared. Study results and caveats: When malignant thyroid tumors were compared with benign nodules, TCR beta diversity was reportedly significantly higher in the malignant tumors. This held in both blood and tumor samples.

Authors' data handling: The authors used CDR3 differences across clinicopathological groups to build a distant-metastasis classifier for papillary thyroid cancer. TCRdb re-processed the PCR reads through MiXCR. Clone size and V and J calls follow TCRdb, not the original study. In the table there are 25,000 to 30,000 clones, 16% of which are singletons. CDR3 size: 14 residues. V lost 7 bases, J lost 4 bases, and 16 bases lay in between. Germline V gives CDR1 SGHTA, CDR2 FQGNSA. This clone has more than one count but fewer than ten. What it binds is not known. This could be a read error, since a much larger clone is one nucleotide away. This CDR3 is missing its conserved last phenylalanine or tryptophan, likely due to a read error. Nobody among the patients had been given any treatment before thyroid surgery.

Sequencing was carried out using blood. The chain has TRBV7-2 and TRBJ1-2; tentatively, D is TRBD1 (5 bases). This TCR was recovered from a female donor with papillary thyroid cancer or a benign thyroid nodule (not recorded which). Some clones in this sample may be carry-over from other donors' samples. CDR3 region: CASIRGGTLYGYTL. As DNA, the CDR3 is TGTGCCAGCATCCGAGGAGGGACCCTCTATGGCTACACCCTC.